Listed below are T cell receptor beta chains from one sample, sequenced in a study of identical twins. A single record per CDR3 protein comes from TCRdb applying MiXCR to the 5' RACE reads. Here the sample spans 1,800,000 or so distinct CDR3 sequences, under 35% being singletons. Sequencing was performed on cord blood. The receptors derive from a newborn girl in good health. Both conserved end residues are part of each CDR3. The D gene is left open where the match is weak. For some rows the clone size is stated as once, few or many, or as a class when expanded; others skip it.

v_gene	d_gene	j_gene	abundance	CDR3aa	CDR3nt
TRBV6-1	.	TRBJ2-1	.	CASSESGQIDEQFF	TGTGCCAGCAGTGAAAGTGGGCAGATCGATGAGCAGTTCTTC
TRBV4-1	TRBD1	TRBJ1-2	few	CASSPLLLGGDGYTF	TGCGCCAGCAGCCCATTACTCTTAGGGGGCGATGGCTACACCTTC
TRBV6-6	.	TRBJ2-1	.	CASSYGAGEQFF	TGTGCCAGCAGTTATGGGGCAGGGGAGCAGTTCTTC
TRBV5-1	.	TRBJ1-1	.	CVSSSRTPMNTEAFF	TGCGTCAGCAGCTCCCGGACGCCTATGAACACTGAAGCTTTCTTT
TRBV2	TRBD1	TRBJ2-7	.	CASRSGTGGIGEQYF	TGTGCCAGCAGGTCCGGGACAGGGGGAATCGGTGAGCAGTACTTC
TRBV24-1	TRBD1	TRBJ2-3	few	CATSDTGGGTDTQYF	TGTGCCACCAGTGATACAGGGGGCGGGACAGATACGCAGTATTTT
TRBV7-9	.	TRBJ1-1	few	CASSLRPLGGEAFF	TGTGCCAGCAGCTTACGCCCCCTGGGTGGTGAAGCTTTCTTT
TRBV7-2	.	TRBJ1-1	.	CASSLGFRELAEAFF	TGTGCCAGCAGCTTAGGCTTCAGGGAACTGGCTGAAGCTTTCTTT
TRBV3-1	.	TRBJ2-5	few	CASSVNRRQHQETQYF	TGTGCCAGCAGCGTTAACCGCCGACAGCACCAAGAGACCCAGTACTTC
TRBV20-1	TRBD1	TRBJ1-6	once	CSARPGQHSPPHF	TGCAGTGCTAGACCGGGACAGCATTCACCCCCCCACTTT
TRBV14	.	TRBJ2-3	.	CASSRPGMYTDTQYF	TGTGCCAGCAGCCGCCCCGGGATGTACACAGATACGCAGTATTTT
TRBV20-1	.	TRBJ2-5	few	CSARDPGPYSETQYF	TGCAGTGCTAGAGATCCCGGACCCTACTCGGAGACCCAGTACTTC
TRBV9	.	TRBJ2-2	.	CASSVFPDTGELFF	TGTGCCAGCAGCGTATTTCCGGACACCGGGGAGCTGTTTTTT
TRBV6-2/TRBV6-3	TRBD1	TRBJ2-7	.	CASSTSGQGASYEQYF	TGTGCCAGCAGTACTTCAGGACAGGGGGCTAGCTACGAGCAGTACTTC
TRBV7-6	.	TRBJ2-5	few	CASSLGFLSTQETQYF	TGTGCCAGCAGCTTAGGGTTTCTTAGCACCCAAGAGACCCAGTACTTC
TRBV2	TRBD1	TRBJ1-2	few	CASRYRGVYGYTF	TGTGCCAGCAGGTACAGGGGGGTCTATGGCTACACCTTC
TRBV14	.	TRBJ2-1	once	CASSWGGAFSNEQFF	TGTGCCAGCAGCTGGGGGGGGGCCTTCAGCAATGAGCAGTTCTTC
TRBV20-1	.	TRBJ1-1	.	CSARRSMNTEAFF	TGCAGTGCTAGACGGTCCATGAACACTGAAGCTTTCTTT
TRBV5-1	.	TRBJ2-3	few	CASSLQRKGTDTQYF	TGCGCCAGCAGCTTGCAGCGAAAGGGCACAGATACGCAGTATTTT
TRBV20-1	.	TRBJ1-2	.	CSAPTRDTLYGYTF	TGCAGTGCCCCAACTCGGGACACCCTCTATGGCTACACCTTC
TRBV10-3	.	TRBJ1-2	few	CAISESEFWPIYGYTF	TGTGCCATCAGTGAGTCGGAGTTTTGGCCGATCTATGGCTACACCTTC
TRBV11-2	.	TRBJ2-7	few	CASSSVGTGLEQYF	TGTGCCAGCAGCTCGGTGGGGACGGGTCTCGAGCAGTACTTC
TRBV7-2	.	TRBJ2-7	once	CASSQTGGILNYEQYF	TGTGCCAGCAGCCAGACGGGCGGGATATTAAACTACGAGCAGTACTTC
TRBV5-3	.	TRBJ2-3	.	CARSFRGRTDAQYF	TGTGCCAGAAGCTTCAGGGGCCGCACAGATGCGCAGTATTTT
TRBV5-1	TRBD1	TRBJ2-5	few	CASSGGQIQETQYF	TGCGCCAGCAGCGGGGGACAGATCCAAGAGACCCAGTACTTC
TRBV5-1	.	TRBJ2-7	few	CASTRQLSSYEQYF	TGCGCCAGCACCCGACAGTTAAGCTCCTACGAGCAGTACTTC
TRBV29-1	.	TRBJ2-2	.	CSAKWTPNTGELFF	TGCAGCGCTAAGTGGACCCCGAACACCGGGGAGCTGTTTTTT
TRBV20-1	.	TRBJ2-1	.	CSARRWDSNEQFF	TGCAGTGCTAGGAGGTGGGATAGCAATGAGCAGTTCTTC
TRBV20-1	.	TRBJ2-3	few	CSARVGLGGRGDTQYF	TGCAGTGCTAGAGTGGGACTGGGGGGGCGTGGAGATACGCAGTATTTT
TRBV6-6	.	TRBJ2-7	few	CASSYAPDRTYYEQYF	TGTGCCAGCAGTTATGCCCCCGACAGAACATACTACGAGCAGTACTTC
TRBV28	TRBD1	TRBJ1-2	.	CASSLETGGDNYGYTF	TGTGCCAGCAGTTTAGAGACAGGGGGGGATAACTATGGCTACACCTTC
TRBV4-2	.	TRBJ2-2	few	CASRPGTYTGELFF	TGTGCCAGCAGGCCCGGGACTTACACCGGGGAGCTGTTTTTT
TRBV20-1	.	TRBJ2-7	many	CSARVGGANSYEQYF	TGCAGTGCTAGAGTTGGGGGGGCCAACTCCTACGAGCAGTACTTC
TRBV20-1	TRBD1	TRBJ1-1	few	CSLYDRVMRTEAFF	TGCAGTCTATACGACAGGGTTATGAGGACTGAAGCTTTCTTT
TRBV20-1	TRBD1	TRBJ1-1	.	CSARDPTGVDTEAFF	TGCAGTGCTAGAGATCCCACAGGGGTAGACACTGAAGCTTTCTTT